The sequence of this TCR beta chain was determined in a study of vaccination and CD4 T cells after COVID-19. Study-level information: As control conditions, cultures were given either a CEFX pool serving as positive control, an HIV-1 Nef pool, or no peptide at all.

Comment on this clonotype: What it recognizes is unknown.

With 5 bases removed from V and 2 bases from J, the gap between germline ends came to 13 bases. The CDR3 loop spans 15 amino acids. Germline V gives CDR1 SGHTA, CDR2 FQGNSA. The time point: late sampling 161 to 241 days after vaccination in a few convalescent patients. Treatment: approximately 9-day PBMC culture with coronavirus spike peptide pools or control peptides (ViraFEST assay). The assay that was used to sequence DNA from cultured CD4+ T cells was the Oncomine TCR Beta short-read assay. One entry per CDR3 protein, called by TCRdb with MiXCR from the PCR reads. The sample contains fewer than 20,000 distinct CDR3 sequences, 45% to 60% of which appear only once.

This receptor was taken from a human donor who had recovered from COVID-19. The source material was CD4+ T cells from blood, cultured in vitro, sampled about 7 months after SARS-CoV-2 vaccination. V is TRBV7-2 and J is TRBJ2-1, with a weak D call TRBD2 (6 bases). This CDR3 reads CASSPSGSTYNEQFF. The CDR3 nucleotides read TGTGCCAGCAGCCCCAGCGGGTCTACCTACAATGAGCAGTTCTTC. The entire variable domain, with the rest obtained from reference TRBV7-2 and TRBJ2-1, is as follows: GAGVSQSPSNKVTEKGKDVELRCDPISGHTALYWYRQSLGQGLEFLIYFQGNSAPDKSGLPSDRFSAERTGGSVSTLTIQRTQQEDSAVYLCASSPSGSTYNEQFFGPGTRLTVL.